This T cell receptor beta chain emerged from a study of graft-versus-host responses after intestinal transplantation. Study information: Among the recipients, transplants were multivisceral, liver-intestinal, or isolated intestinal.

The V end was cut by 0 bases, the J end by 6 bases, with 16 bases between. Germline CDR1 SGDLS, CDR2 YYNGEE. The CDR3 contains 15 residues. Data came from immunoSEQ multiplex PCR; TCRdb stores just in-frame clones and leaves some out. The sample shows about 130,000 clones, about nine tenths of them seen only once. Overall study results and limits: Some GvH clones appeared in ileal mucosa or blood before recipient bone marrow.

Of note for this clone: Its specificity is unknown.

The chain uses TRBV9 and TRBJ2-7, with D perhaps matching TRBD2 (6 bases). The sequencing used unstimulated CD4+ T cells sorted from spleen or lymph node cells, collected before intestinal transplant. The TCR comes from a human donor who received an intestinal transplant. CDR3 sequence (DNA): TGTGCCAGCAGCGTAGATAGCGGAGGTCCGGGCGAGCAGTACTTC. This gives the protein CASSVDSGGPGEQYF.